This paragraph reports one TCR beta chain. The data were obtained in a study of shared clonotypes between healthy human individuals. There are 15 residues in the CDR3. Per the germline V gene, CDR1 is MNHNS and CDR2 is SASEGT. The trim removed 4 bases at V and 3 bases at J, leaving 8 bases unmatched. Methods used by the authors: Quality scores were absent from the junction-only immunoSEQ sequences, so filtering differed. The protocol was immunoSEQ multiplex PCR, while the TCRdb copy is restricted to in-frame clones and leaves out a portion. V, J and clone size are taken as reported in that table, and D and trimming were inferred from the DNA itself. The data contain a few hundred thousand clones, approximately 80% of them seen just once; the ten biggest clones take up 12%.

Material for sequencing was PBMCs. This TCR was sampled from a woman in her forties in good health. Some clones in this sample may be carry-over from other donors' samples. This chain links TRBV6-1 with TRBJ1-2; 7 nucleotides align to TRBD1. In DNA, the CDR3 is TGTGCCAGCAGTGTTAGAGGGGGCCAATACTATGGCTACACCTTC. Its translation: CASSVRGGQYYGYTF.